This T cell receptor (beta chain) was sequenced in a study of molecular identifiers for immune sequencing clone quantification. Study-level background: Across replicate runs, RNA obtained from approximately 20,000 or 100,000 naive CD8 cells was divided into five, with four undergoing sequencing. Regarding the study as a whole: It was shown that clones above 20 RNA copies held over 99% of effector molecules, but under 1% in naive cells.

The V gene's germline CDR1 is MDHEN and CDR2 SYDVKM. J lost 3 bases, V lost 6 bases, and 6 bases had no gene match. CDR3 length: 15 amino acids. This clonotype was seen many times. What it binds is not known. TCRdb reprocessed the PCR reads with MiXCR, giving one entry per CDR3 protein. The sample records approximately 670,000 distinct CDR3 sequences, just under 20% being singletons. The receptor comes from a human donor in good health. Some libraries in this study had Jurkat cell RNA spiked in. The genes are TRBV28 and TRBJ1-3; 9 bases map to TRBD1. The sequenced sample was naive CD8+ T cells from blood, with Jurkat cell RNA spiked in. The subset denotes: FACS-sorted CD8+CD4-CCR7+CD45RA+ naive T cells. The CDR3 coding sequence is TGTGCCAGCAGGCCTACAGGGGGCATTGGAAACACCATATATTTT. This translates into CASRPTGGIGNTIYF.